This entry lists 6 T cell receptor beta chains sequenced from one sample in a study of blood T cell repertoires in COVID-19. The method was immunoSEQ multiplex PCR; TCRdb's version includes in-frame clones alone and lacks a portion of them. The table has roughly 120,000 clones, 85% seen once; the top ten hold approximately 1.3%. Material: peripheral blood. The receptors come from a middle-aged man with acute or convalescent COVID-19.

This sequence joins TRBV6-1 and TRBJ2-6, with D uncertain. Germline-derived CDR1 and CDR2 are MNHNS and SASEGT. CDR3 length: 14 residues. Trimming removed 5 bases at V and 4 bases at J, with 9 bases between. The DNA of the CDR3 is TGTGCCAGCAGTTCCTACGAGGGGGCCAACGTCCTGACTTTC. This translates into CASSSYEGANVLTF.

The sample holds a few counts of this clone. V gene TRBV5-1 combines with J gene TRBJ2-1; D is possibly TRBD2 (5 bases). V was clipped by 4 bases and J by 15 bases, with 23 bases between them. Germline V gene data show CDR1 as SGHRS and CDR2 as YFSETQ. The CDR3 length is 14 residues. The CDR3 loop is CASSHNLRSGGRFF. The CDR3, as DNA: TGCGCCAGCAGCCACAACCTAAGGAGCGGTGGGAGGTTCTTC. The complete variable domain, with remaining parts taken from reference TRBV5-1 and TRBJ2-1, reads KAGVTQTPRYLIKTRGQQVTLSCSPISGHRSVSWYQQTPGQGLQFLFEYFSETQRNKGNFPGRFSGRQFSNSRSEMNVSTLELGDSALYLCASSHNLRSGGRFFGPGTRLTVL.

The chain is built from TRBV5-6 and TRBJ2-5; 9 nucleotides line up with TRBD2. This CDR3 region has 15 residues. Trimming at V came to 4 bases and at J to 4 bases, leaving 8 bases not matched to a gene. CDR1 and CDR2 (germline): SGHDT, YYEEEE. This chain's CDR3 is CASSLLLAGGETQYF. CDR3 DNA sequence: TGTGCCAGCAGCCTCCTACTAGCGGGCGGAGAGACCCAGTACTTC.

This clone appeared a few times. The CDR3 DNA reads as TGTGCCAGCAGTCAATCCACAGATACGCAGTATTTT. Protein sequence: CASSQSTDTQYF. V and J are TRBV6-5 and TRBJ2-3; D gene unclear. V gave up 5 bases and J gave up 2 bases, with 5 bases separating them. The CDR3 covers 12 residues. Germline V CDR1 and CDR2: MNHEY, SVGAGI.

J is TRBJ1-6 and V is TRBV18, with D uncertain. CDR3 length: 15 amino acids. The ends were cut back, 5 bases at V and 2 bases at J, with 10 bases in the middle. Germline-derived CDR1 and CDR2 are KGHSH and LQKENI. The DNA of the CDR3 is TGTGCCAGCTCAACGGGAGGGACCTATAATTCACCCCTCCACTTT. This sequence encodes CASSTGGTYNSPLHF.

This rearrangement joins TRBV9 to TRBJ2-1; TRBD1 matches 8 bases. Germline CDR1 SGDLS, CDR2 YYNGEE. The V and J ends lost 0 bases and 5 bases, in that order; junction bases with no gene match: 4. CDR3 length: 15 residues. As DNA, the CDR3 is TGTGCCAGCAGCGTAGTCGGACAGGGCCACAATGAGCAGTTCTTC. Translated: CASSVVGQGHNEQFF.